These 25 T cell receptor beta chains were all obtained from the same sample, sequenced in a study of T cell responses to AZD1222 COVID-19 vaccine. TCRdb's table, derived via immunoSEQ multiplex PCR, lists solely in-frame clones and lacks some. The profile shows 80,000 to 100,000 clones, 85% to 90% of them singletons. Sequenced material: peripheral blood, taken 28 days after the second AZD1222 dose. These receptors were obtained from an adult who received the AZD1222 COVID-19 vaccine.

The V call is TRBV28, the J call TRBJ2-2, with D uncertain. The CDR3 covers 14 residues. Deletions cut 8 bases from V and 1 base from J, with 11 bases between. Germline V gives CDR1 MDHEN, CDR2 SYDVKM. DNA of the CDR3: TGTGCCAGCCGGAGTCAGGTGAACACCGGGGAGCTGTTTTTT. As protein: CASRSQVNTGELFF.

The chain recombines TRBV6-5 with TRBJ2-2; 7 nucleotides agree with TRBD1. V gave up 11 bases and J gave up 0 bases; unmatched junction bases: 3. The CDR3 is 13 residues long. In germline, CDR1 is MNHEY, CDR2 SVGAGI. DNA for the CDR3: TGTGCCGGTGGACAGGCGAACACCGGGGAGCTGTTTTTT. Translating it yields CAGGQANTGELFF.

The V call is TRBV9, the J call TRBJ1-1; a weak D match, TRBD1 (6 bases). Trimming took off 0 bases at V and 1 base at J, with 10 bases between the two ends. Per the germline V gene, CDR1 is SGDLS and CDR2 is YYNGEE. The CDR3 runs to 15 residues. This CDR3 is CASSVGGQANTEAFF. In DNA, the CDR3 is TGTGCCAGCAGCGTAGGGGGGCAGGCGAACACTGAAGCTTTCTTT.

This chain connects TRBV7-3 to TRBJ2-5; TRBD2 agrees at 8 bases. Germline assignment: CDR1 SGHTA and CDR2 FQGTGA. The trim removed 5 bases at V and 4 bases at J, leaving 3 bases unmatched. There are 13 residues in the CDR3. The CDR3 bases are TGTGCCAGCAGCCCTACTAGCGGAGAGACCCAGTACTTC. Translation gives CASSPTSGETQYF.

The rearrangement joins TRBV4-1 to TRBJ1-5, with TRBD1 matching over 9 bases. The CDR3 consists of 16 residues. Germline V gene lookup returns CDR1 MGHRA and CDR2 YSYEKL. Losses at the gene ends were 1 base for V and 4 bases for J; bases not matched to a gene: 5. The chain's CDR3 is CASSQGRGTGNQPQHF. As DNA, the CDR3 is TGCGCCAGCAGCCAAGGAAGGGGGACAGGGAATCAGCCCCAGCATTTT.

The chain joins TRBV2 to TRBJ1-4; TRBD1 is a possible D gene (5 bases). The CDR3 runs 17 residues. The ends were cut back, 0 bases at V and 7 bases at J, with 18 bases in the middle. Germline V gene data show CDR1 as SNHLY and CDR2 as FYNNEI. The CDR3 DNA reads as TGTGCCAGCAGTGAAGCGCTTGGGAGCCCGGGGGGTGAAAAACTGTTTTTT. As protein: CASSEALGSPGGEKLFF.

The chain links TRBV3-1 (or the pseudogene TRBV3-2) to TRBJ2-1, with TRBD1 matching 8 bases. The germline gives CDR1 LGHDT, CDR2 YNNKEL (reference sequence). This CDR3 contains 15 residues. Losses at the gene ends were 2 bases for V and 3 bases for J; bases not matched to a gene: 3. The CDR3 spells CASSQTGTGYNEQFF. In DNA form, the CDR3 reads TGTGCCAGCAGCCAAACCGGGACAGGCTACAATGAGCAGTTCTTC.

This chain uses TRBV11-2 with TRBJ2-2; no definite D call. The V end was cut by 3 bases, the J end by 6 bases, with 14 bases between. The germline gives CDR1 SGHAT, CDR2 FQNNGV. The CDR3 is 15 residues long. The CDR3 DNA is TGTGCCAGCAGCTTCCATCCGGATTCATCCGGGGAGCTGTTTTTT. Amino acid sequence: CASSFHPDSSGELFF.

The table lists this clone with a count of one. This sequence joins TRBV2 and TRBJ1-4; 7 nucleotides line up with TRBD1. The CDR3 is 15 residues long. Germline loops: CDR1 SNHLY, CDR2 FYNNEI. With V trimmed by 4 bases and J by 8 bases, 10 bases remained unmatched. CDR3 sequence reads: CASSVGDRVGEKLFF. As DNA, the CDR3 is TGTGCCAGCAGTGTCGGAGACAGGGTGGGAGAAAAACTGTTTTTT. Combining the CDR3 with reference TRBV2 and TRBJ1-4 gives the whole variable domain EPEVTQTPSHQVTQMGQEVILRCVPISNHLYFYWYRQILGQKVEFLVSFYNNEISEKSEIFDDQFSVERPDGSNFTLKIRSTKLEDSAMYFCASSVGDRVGEKLFFGSGTQLSVL.

In nucleotides, the CDR3 is TGTGCCAGCAGCCAGAACGTAGGGAGCCAAGAGACCCAGTACTTC. This translates into CASSQNVGSQETQYF. The V call is TRBV2, the J call TRBJ2-5; weak D call: TRBD2 (5 bases). V dropped 6 bases and J dropped 1 base, with 15 bases sitting between them. Germline loops: CDR1 SNHLY, CDR2 FYNNEI. The CDR3 runs to 15 residues.

The chain links TRBV11-2 to TRBJ2-3; TRBD2 matches at 10 bases. Germline CDR1 is SGHAT and CDR2 is FQNNGV. J was trimmed by 4 bases and V by 5 bases; bases with no gene match: 9. The CDR3 has 16 amino acids. The CDR3 loop reads CASSLVAAGGPDTQYF. Here the CDR3 DNA reads TGTGCCAGCAGCCTGGTGGCAGCGGGGGGGCCAGATACGCAGTATTTT.

This sequence joins TRBV12-3 or TRBV12-4 and TRBJ1-1, with D uncertain. Trimming removed 5 bases at V and 1 base at J, with 8 bases between. This CDR3 is 13 amino acids long. CDR3 sequence reads: CASSLHSNTEAFF. DNA of the CDR3: TGTGCCAGCAGTCTCCACTCGAACACTGAAGCTTTCTTT.

The chain has TRBV19 and TRBJ2-2; 8 nucleotides agree with TRBD2. V lost 6 bases and J lost 6; bases outside the gene matches: 9. CDR3 size: 15 residues. Germline V lookup: CDR1 LNHDA, CDR2 SQIVND (reference sequence). CDR3 DNA sequence: TGTGCCAGTAGAAAAGCGGGGGCCTCTCCCGGGGAGCTGTTTTTT. This encodes CASRKAGASPGELFF.

The genes are TRBV6-1 and TRBJ1-4; 7 bases agree with TRBD1. V lost 1 base, J lost 7 bases, and 6 bases stayed unmatched. The CDR3 loop spans 15 amino acids. Per the germline V gene, CDR1 is MNHNS and CDR2 is SASEGT. The CDR3 DNA is TGTGCCAGCAGTGAAGTCCGGGACAGACGTGAAAAACTGTTTTTT. This sequence encodes CASSEVRDRREKLFF.

The chain is built from TRBV19 and TRBJ1-2, with D maybe TRBD1 (5 bases). The CDR3 runs 13 residues. CDR1 LNHDA and CDR2 SQIVND come from the germline V gene (reference sequence). V lost 5 bases to trimming and J lost 8 bases, with 15 bases between them. As DNA, the CDR3 is TGTGCCAGTAGTGGTGGGGCAAAGAAGGGCTACACCTTC. Translated: CASSGGAKKGYTF.

The chain has TRBV6-5 and TRBJ2-3; D gene unclear. Germline CDR1 is MNHEY and CDR2 is SVGAGI. This CDR3 spans 13 amino acids. The V gene lost 2 bases and the J gene lost 4 bases, with 7 bases spanning the gap. The CDR3 nucleotides read TGTGCCAGCAGTTACGGGTCTGCAGATACGCAGTATTTT. It is translated as CASSYGSADTQYF.

The rearrangement joins TRBV6-5 to TRBJ1-2, with 7 bases matching TRBD1. V shed 2 bases and J 4 bases; nucleotides not matched to a gene: 7. The CDR3 is made up of 15 amino acids. CDR1 MNHEY and CDR2 SVGAGI come from the germline V gene. Written as DNA, the CDR3 is TGTGCCAGCAGTTACACAGGGGACAAGGGCTATGGCTACACCTTC. This translates into CASSYTGDKGYGYTF.

The V gene is TRBV12-3 or TRBV12-4, the J gene TRBJ1-1, with D unresolved. The CDR3 is made up of 12 amino acids. The V end lost 3 bases, the J end lost 9 bases, and 11 bases lay between the germline ends. The CDR3 DNA follows: TGTGCCAGCAGTTTGCAAGGATCAAAAGCTTTCTTT. Its translation is CASSLQGSKAFF.

This chain links TRBV5-4 with TRBJ1-4, with D possibly matching TRBD1 (6 bases). CDR3 size: 15 residues. The V gene's germline CDR1 is SGHNT and CDR2 YYREEE (reference sequence). Trimming removed 4 bases at V and 1 base at J, with 11 bases between. In DNA form, the CDR3 reads TGTGCCAGCAGCCGAAACAGGGAAACTAATGAAAAACTGTTTTTT. It yields the protein CASSRNRETNEKLFF.

This chain connects TRBV7-9 to TRBJ1-4, with D hard to call. V lost 4 bases and J lost 10, with 19 bases in between. The CDR3 consists of 15 residues. The germline V gene encodes CDR1 SEHNR and CDR2 FQNEAQ (reference sequence). The chain's CDR3 is CASSSPGRNTAKLFF. CDR3 nucleotides: TGTGCCAGCAGCTCGCCAGGACGGAATACAGCAAAACTGTTTTTT. The whole variable domain, filled in from reference TRBV7-9 and TRBJ1-4, reads DTGVSQNPRHKITKRGQNVTFRCDPISEHNRLYWYRQTLGQGPEFLTYFQNEAQLEKSRLLSDRFSAERPKGSFSTLEIQRTEQGDSAMYLCASSSPGRNTAKLFFGSGTQLSVL.

This chain joins TRBV27 and TRBJ1-1; D ambiguous. The length of the CDR3 is 16 residues. Trimming cost V 4 bases and J 0 bases, with 15 bases left between them. Germline values: CDR1 MNHEY, CDR2 SMNVEV (reference sequence). For the CDR3, the DNA is TGTGCCAGCAGTTCCAAATACGGACGGTTGAACACTGAAGCTTTCTTT. This gives the protein CASSSKYGRLNTEAFF.

V usage is TRBV30 and J usage is TRBJ1-5; maybe TRBD1 (5 bases). V was pared by 3 bases and J by 2 bases, with 20 bases between. The CDR3 is 17 amino acids. In germline, CDR1 is GTSNPN, CDR2 SVGIG (reference sequence). CDR3 coding DNA: TGTGCCTGGAGCCCCCTGGGACTTATCCATGGCAATCAGCCCCAGCATTTT. It encodes CAWSPLGLIHGNQPQHF.

J is TRBJ2-5 and V is TRBV7-9; D may correspond to TRBD1 or TRBD2 (5 bases each). Germline-derived CDR1 and CDR2 are SEHNR and FQNEAQ (reference sequence). Trimming removed 4 bases from V and 0 bases from J, with 12 bases in between. The CDR3 length is 15 residues. For the CDR3, the DNA is TGTGCCAGCAGCTCCGGGACCAGGTACCAAGAGACCCAGTACTTC. Its protein product is CASSSGTRYQETQYF.

The rearrangement uses TRBV2 and TRBJ2-7, with D tentatively TRBD1 (5 bases). The CDR3 is 13 amino acids. V was clipped by 5 bases and J by 5 bases, with 13 bases between them. CDR1 and CDR2 from the germline V gene are SNHLY and FYNNEI. The CDR3 nucleotides read TGTGCCAGCAGTCCAGGGTCCTTCGACGAGCAGTACTTC. Residues: CASSPGSFDEQYF.

As DNA, the CDR3 is TGTGCCAGCAGCCCGACAGGGGTAGATACGCAGTATTTT. It yields the protein CASSPTGVDTQYF. The chain is built from TRBV11-2 and TRBJ2-3; TRBD1 matches at 8 bases. After removal of 5 bases from V and 5 bases from J, the junction contained 3 bases not matched to a gene. CDR1 SGHAT and CDR2 FQNNGV come from the germline V gene. This CDR3 is built from 13 residues.